Shown below are 26 T cell receptor beta chains from a single sample sequenced in a study of shared clonotypes between healthy human individuals. Libraries were prepared by immunoSEQ multiplex PCR; TCRdb keeps only in-frame clonotypes and omits some of them. The sample carries over 850,000 clones, 75% to 80% recorded once. Material for sequencing was memory CD4+ T cells from PBMCs. Subset described: CD45RA-negative fraction. Receptors were obtained from a man aged 18 to 30 in good health. Some clones in this sample may be carry-over from other donors' samples.

Here the CDR3 reads CASSLPPGGPGELFF. DNA for the CDR3: TGTGCCAGCAGTTTACCCCCAGGGGGCCCTGGGGAGCTGTTTTTT. V gene TRBV6-5 combines with J gene TRBJ2-2, with 8 bases that match TRBD1. J gave up 8 bases and V 4 bases, and 9 bases lay outside the gene matches. The CDR3 contains 15 residues. Germline V gives CDR1 MNHEY, CDR2 SVGAGI.

The chain recombines TRBV2 with TRBJ2-3; tentatively, D is TRBD1 (7 bases). Germline assignment: CDR1 SNHLY and CDR2 FYNNEI. Deletions cut 10 bases from V and 6 bases from J, with 17 bases between. The CDR3 has 13 residues. CDR3 region: CATAGQNGDTQYF. CDR3 nucleotides: TGTGCCACCGCGGGACAGAATGGGGATACGCAGTATTTT.

Note on this clone: This likely traces to a read error, being one base from a far larger clone. CDR3 loop: CASSQGISYGQYF. The CDR3 nucleotides are TGCGCCAGCAGCCAAGGTATCTCCTACGGGCAGTACTTC. The gene calls are TRBV4-1 and TRBJ2-7; D gene ambiguous. This CDR3 comprises 13 residues. Germline V gene data show CDR1 as MGHRA and CDR2 as YSYEKL.

V usage is TRBV5-1 and J usage is TRBJ2-1, with TRBD2 identical over 10 bases. The CDR3 is made up of 15 amino acids. V shed 4 bases and J 8 bases; nucleotides not matched to a gene: 9. CDR1 is SGHRS, CDR2 YFSETQ, per germline. The CDR3 reads CASSPEVAGGYEQFF. CDR3 in DNA: TGCGCCAGCAGCCCGGAGGTAGCGGGAGGCTATGAGCAGTTCTTC.

The rearrangement links TRBV10-1 to TRBJ2-1, with 8 bases identical to TRBD2. The trim removed 5 bases at V and 8 bases at J, leaving 11 bases unmatched. The germline V gene encodes CDR1 WNHNN and CDR2 SYGVQD (reference sequence). This CDR3 is 15 amino acids long. CDR3 loop: CASSHVTGRAYEQFF. CDR3 nucleotides: TGCGCCAGCAGTCACGTTACCGGGAGGGCGTATGAGCAGTTCTTC.

The chain couples TRBV7-6 to TRBJ2-5, with TRBD2 as a possible D gene (6 bases). CDR1 SGHVS and CDR2 FNYEAQ come from the germline V gene. There are 17 residues in the CDR3. V dropped 1 base and J dropped 7 bases, with 22 bases sitting between them. CDR3 sequence: CASSLVRTGVAVGTQYF. DNA for the CDR3: TGTGCCAGCAGCTTAGTCAGGACTGGCGTAGCGGTAGGGACCCAGTACTTC.

The chain is built from TRBV30 and TRBJ2-1, with TRBD1 matching over 10 bases. V gave up 1 base and J gave up 12 bases; unmatched junction bases: 12. The CDR3 consists of 15 residues. In germline, CDR1 is GTSNPN, CDR2 SVGIG (reference sequence). CDR3 protein: CAWSEVGTGVYGQFF. The CDR3 coding sequence is TGTGCCTGGAGTGAAGTCGGGACAGGGGTTTACGGGCAGTTCTTC.

The rearrangement joins TRBV6-5 to TRBJ2-7; possibly TRBD1 for D (5 bases). The germline V gene encodes CDR1 MNHEY and CDR2 SVGAGI. V shed 6 bases and J shed 3 bases, with 18 bases lying between them. The CDR3 sequence is 15 residues long. The chain's CDR3 is CASSRNPTELYEQYF. Here the CDR3 DNA reads TGTGCCAGCAGCCGCAACCCGACAGAGCTCTACGAGCAGTACTTC.

The chain carries TRBV28 and TRBJ2-2; 12 bases fit TRBD2. J lost 10 bases, V lost 3 bases, and 6 bases had no gene match. The germline V gene encodes CDR1 MDHEN and CDR2 SYDVKM. There are 15 residues in the CDR3. DNA for the CDR3: TGTGCCAGCAGTTTTGGCCTAGCGGGGGGGGAGGAGCTGTTTTTT. It translates to CASSFGLAGGEELFF.

With regard to this clone: No conserved phenylalanine or tryptophan is present at the end of the CDR3, so a read error is the likely explanation. This chain connects TRBV5-4 to TRBJ1-2; the D is unclear. The CDR3 has 12 residues. The germline V and J ends were trimmed by 1 base and 8 bases, with 9 bases remaining between them. Germline V gene data show CDR1 as SGHNT and CDR2 as YYREEE (reference sequence). The CDR3 coding sequence is TGTGCCAGCAGCTTGCCCGGATGGGGCTACACCTCC. This codes for CASSLPGWGYTS.

This clone was picked up one time. The chain carries TRBV28 and TRBJ2-3, with TRBD2 identical over 9 bases. The CDR3 is 15 residues long. Germline V gene data show CDR1 as MDHEN and CDR2 as SYDVKM. V was pared by 8 bases and J by 1 base, with 7 bases of the junction left unmatched. CDR3 in amino acids: CASFAGGPGTDTQYF. In nucleotides, the CDR3 is TGTGCCAGCTTTGCGGGAGGGCCGGGCACAGATACGCAGTATTTT.

This chain uses TRBV29-1 with TRBJ2-1; 9 nucleotides agree with TRBD2. Unmatched junction bases numbered 7, after V lost 4 bases and J lost 0 bases. The germline CDR1 and CDR2 sequences are SQVTM and ANQGSEA. The CDR3 spans 16 residues. In nucleotides, the CDR3 is TGCAGCGTTGGACGACTAGCGGCGAGCTCCTACAATGAGCAGTTCTTC. Amino acid sequence: CSVGRLAASSYNEQFF.

This clone was counted a few times. The chain is built from TRBV28 and TRBJ1-5; D perhaps matches TRBD1 (6 bases). Per the germline V gene, CDR1 is MDHEN and CDR2 is SYDVKM. Trimming stripped 8 bases from V and 6 bases from J, with 14 bases between. The CDR3 loop spans 13 amino acids. CDR3 DNA: TGTGCCAGCGGGCGGGACACCACTCAGCCCCAGCATTTT. Its protein is CASGRDTTQPQHF.

This clone has more than one count but fewer than ten. The J gene is TRBJ2-7, the V gene TRBV5-4; D is perhaps TRBD1 or TRBD2 (5 bases each). The germline CDR1 and CDR2 sequences are SGHNT and YYREEE (reference sequence). V lost 4 bases, J lost 5 bases, and 19 bases lay in between. There are 15 residues in the CDR3. The CDR3 loop is CASSLAATRDHEQYF. In DNA, the CDR3 is TGTGCCAGCAGCCTGGCTGCGACGAGGGACCACGAGCAGTACTTC. Full variable domain (missing parts from reference TRBV5-4 and TRBJ2-7): ETGVTQSPTHLIKTRGQQVTLRCSSQSGHNTVSWYQQALGQGPQFIFQYYREEENGRGNFPPRFSGLQFPNYSSELNVNALELDDSALYLCASSLAATRDHEQYFGPGTRLTVT.

The chain links TRBV5-4 to TRBJ1-1, with D unclear. The V gene's germline CDR1 is SGHNT and CDR2 YYREEE (reference sequence). The CDR3 length is 13 residues. Trimming pared 4 bases from V and 1 base from J, leaving 8 bases between. Here the CDR3 DNA reads TGTGCCAGCAGCGCACCCCAGAACACTGAAGCTTTCTTT. This gives the protein CASSAPQNTEAFF.

The gene calls are TRBV27 and TRBJ1-4, with 9 bases aligning to TRBD1. Trimming cost V 10 bases and J 3 bases; bases outside gene matches: 9. This CDR3 spans 15 amino acids. Germline CDR1 reads MNHEY; CDR2 reads SMNVEV (reference sequence). The CDR3 is CATSPTGGPNEKLFF. The CDR3 DNA is TGTGCCACATCCCCTACAGGGGGCCCTAATGAAAAACTGTTTTTT.

This rearrangement joins TRBV30 to TRBJ1-3; D is unresolved. Trimming cost V 0 bases and J 4 bases, with 7 bases left between them. The CDR3 runs 13 residues. Per germline, CDR1 GTSNPN and CDR2 SVGIG (reference sequence). The CDR3 loop is CAWSVTNGNTIYF. The CDR3 DNA sequence: TGTGCCTGGAGTGTAACAAACGGAAACACCATATATTTT. The variable domain in full, with the rest retrieved from reference TRBV30 and TRBJ1-3, is SQTIHQWPATLVQPVGSPLSLECTVEGTSNPNLYWYRQAAGRGLQLLFYSVGIGQISSEVPQNLSASRPQDRQFILSSKKLLLSDSGFYLCAWSVTNGNTIYFGEGSWLTVV.

About this clone: This likely reflects a read error, since a far larger clone is one base away. In the same sample, other DNA sequences code for this CDR3. The chain has TRBV4-3 and TRBJ2-1; TRBD1 aligns across 7 bases. Losses at the gene ends were 3 bases for V and 6 bases for J; bases not matched to a gene: 5. Germline CDR1 and CDR2: LGHNA and YSLEER. The CDR3 has 14 amino acids. The CDR3 DNA is TGCGCCAGCAGCCAGGATAGGACAGGCAATGAGCAGTTCTTC. As protein: CASSQDRTGNEQFF.

The V call is TRBV19, the J call TRBJ2-3; D might be TRBD1 (6 bases). The CDR3 is 13 residues long. Germline V CDR1 and CDR2: LNHDA, SQIVND (reference sequence). Trimming pared 3 bases from V and 3 bases from J, leaving 7 bases between. The CDR3 protein is CASSMQGTDTQYF. The CDR3 nucleotides read TGTGCCAGTAGTATGCAGGGGACAGATACGCAGTATTTT.

Details on this clone: The sample carries other DNA sequences with the same CDR3. The rearrangement uses TRBV20-1 and TRBJ2-5; no firm D call. The CDR3 loop spans 11 amino acids. Trimming pared 2 bases from V and 5 bases from J, leaving 6 bases between. CDR1 and CDR2 (germline): DFQATT, SNEGSKA (reference sequence). The CDR3 protein is CSARSSETQYF. CDR3 bases: TGCAGTGCTAGATCGTCGGAGACCCAGTACTTC.

V and J are TRBV2 and TRBJ1-2; 10 bases are a match to TRBD1. The germline gives CDR1 SNHLY, CDR2 FYNNEI. This CDR3 has 14 residues. With 8 bases clipped from V and 6 bases from J, the junction kept 9 bases outside the gene matches. The CDR3 loop is CASERTGGGDGYTF. The DNA of the CDR3 is TGTGCCAGCGAGCGGACAGGGGGAGGGGATGGCTACACCTTC.

Remarks on this clone: Other DNA sequences of this sample code for an identical CDR3. This chain connects TRBV7-9 to TRBJ1-2; the match to TRBD1 covers 7 bases. V was clipped by 5 bases and J by 4 bases; unmatched bases: 4. CDR1 and CDR2 (germline): SEHNR, FQNEAQ (reference sequence). The CDR3 sequence is 13 residues long. As DNA, the CDR3 is TGTGCCAGCAGCCCCCGGGACAGCTATGGCTACACCTTC. Protein: CASSPRDSYGYTF.

The rearrangement joins TRBV5-1 to TRBJ1-2; D remains unclear. From germline, CDR1 is SGHRS and CDR2 YFSETQ. Trimming took off 0 bases at V and 3 bases at J, with 12 bases between the two ends. There are 15 residues in the CDR3. CDR3 in amino acids: CASSLGLRQHYGYTF. As DNA, the CDR3 is TGCGCCAGCAGCTTGGGCCTCAGGCAGCACTATGGCTACACCTTC.

The V gene is TRBV11-2, the J gene TRBJ1-1; the match to TRBD1 covers 11 bases. The CDR3 is 16 amino acids. J gave up 1 base and V 5 bases, and 6 bases lay outside the gene matches. CDR1 is SGHAT, CDR2 FQNNGV, per germline. CDR3 region: CASSPGQGAGNTEAFF. The DNA of the CDR3 is TGTGCCAGCAGCCCCGGACAGGGGGCAGGGAACACTGAAGCTTTCTTT.

V gene TRBV7-9 combines with J gene TRBJ2-1; 8 bases are shared with TRBD2. Germline values: CDR1 SEHNR, CDR2 FQNEAQ (reference sequence). V dropped 1 base and J dropped 4; count of bases not matched to a gene: 12. This CDR3 comprises 18 residues. Written as DNA, the CDR3 is TGTGCCAGCAGCTTAGTCGGCGGGAGGACCCAAGAATACAATGAGCAGTTCTTC. Translating it yields CASSLVGGRTQEYNEQFF.

This sequence joins TRBV30 and TRBJ1-1, with D unclear. This CDR3 is 13 amino acids long. Trimming shortened V by 0 bases and J by 0 bases, and 5 bases separated the two germline ends. From germline, CDR1 is GTSNPN and CDR2 SVGIG (reference sequence). The CDR3 DNA is TGTGCCTGGAGTGTATGGGTGAACACTGAAGCTTTCTTT. Amino acids: CAWSVWVNTEAFF.